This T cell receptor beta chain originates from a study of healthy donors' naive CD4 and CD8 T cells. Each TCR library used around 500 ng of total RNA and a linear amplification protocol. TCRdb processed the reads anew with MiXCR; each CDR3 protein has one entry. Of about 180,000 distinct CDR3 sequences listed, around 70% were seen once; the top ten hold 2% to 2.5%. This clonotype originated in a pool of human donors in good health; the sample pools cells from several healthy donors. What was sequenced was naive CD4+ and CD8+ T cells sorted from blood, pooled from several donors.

The CDR3 DNA follows: TGTGCCTGGAGTTTGGTCGGGGACACTGAAGCTTTCTTT. Protein: CAWSLVGDTEAFF. This chain joins TRBV30 and TRBJ1-1; D ambiguous. The CDR3 totals 13 residues. V was cut by 2 bases and J by 3 bases, with 10 bases left in between. Germline CDR1 GTSNPN, CDR2 SVGIG (reference sequence).